The TCR beta chain described here comes from a study of blood T cell repertoires in COVID-19. Sequencing used immunoSEQ multiplex PCR; TCRdb keeps in-frame clones, though not all of them. The sample consists of around 320,000 clones, approximately 85% of them appearing once. The CDR3 contains 11 residues. Germline CDR1 is SGHTA and CDR2 is FQGNSA. Trimming pared 2 bases from V and 8 bases from J, leaving 4 bases between. The rearrangement uses TRBV7-2 and TRBJ2-1; D gene uncertain. The TCR comes from a human donor in a cohort sampled during active COVID-19. The specimen sequenced was peripheral blood. This CDR3 is CASSLYYEQFF. The CDR3 coding sequence is TGTGCCAGCAGCTTATACTATGAGCAGTTCTTC.